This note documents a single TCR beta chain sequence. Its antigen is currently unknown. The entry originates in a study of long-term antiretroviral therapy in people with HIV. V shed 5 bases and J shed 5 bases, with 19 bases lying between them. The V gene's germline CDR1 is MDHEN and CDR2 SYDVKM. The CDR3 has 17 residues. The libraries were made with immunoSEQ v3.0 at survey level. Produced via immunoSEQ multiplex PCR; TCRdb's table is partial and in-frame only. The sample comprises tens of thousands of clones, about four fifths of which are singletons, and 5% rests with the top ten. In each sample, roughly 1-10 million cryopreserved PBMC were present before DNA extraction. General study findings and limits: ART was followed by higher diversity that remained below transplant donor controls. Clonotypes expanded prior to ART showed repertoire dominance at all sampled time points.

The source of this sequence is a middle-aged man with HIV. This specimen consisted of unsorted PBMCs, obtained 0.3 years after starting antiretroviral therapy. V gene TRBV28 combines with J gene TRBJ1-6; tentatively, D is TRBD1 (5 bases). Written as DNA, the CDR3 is TGTGCCAGCAGTCGAACGCTTCAGGGCCGAGATAATTCACCCCTCCACTTT. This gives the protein CASSRTLQGRDNSPLHF.